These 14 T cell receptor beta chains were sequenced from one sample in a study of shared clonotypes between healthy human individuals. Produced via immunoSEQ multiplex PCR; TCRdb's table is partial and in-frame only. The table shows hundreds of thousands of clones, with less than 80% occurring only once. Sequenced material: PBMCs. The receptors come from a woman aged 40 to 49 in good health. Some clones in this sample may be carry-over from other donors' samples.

DNA for the CDR3: TGTGCCAGCAGGAAAAAGCGGGGGGTCGAGAACACTGAAGCTTTCTTT. It encodes CASRKKRGVENTEAFF. V usage is TRBV2 and J usage is TRBJ1-1, with D possibly TRBD1 on 5 matching bases. Germline values: CDR1 SNHLY, CDR2 FYNNEI. Deletions cut 6 bases from V and 1 base from J, with 18 bases between. This CDR3 is 16 amino acids long. Looking up the rest from reference TRBV2 and TRBJ1-1 gives the full variable domain: EPEVTQTPSHQVTQMGQEVILRCVPISNHLYFYWYRQILGQKVEFLVSFYNNEISEKSEIFDDQFSVERPDGSNFTLKIRSTKLEDSAMYFCASRKKRGVENTEAFFGQGTRLTVV.

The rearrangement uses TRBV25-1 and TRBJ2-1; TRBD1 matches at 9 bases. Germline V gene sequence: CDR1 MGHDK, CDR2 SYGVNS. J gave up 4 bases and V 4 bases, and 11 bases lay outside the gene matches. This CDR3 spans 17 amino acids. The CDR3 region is CASSGRRKDRGYNEQFF. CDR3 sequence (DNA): TGTGCCAGCAGTGGTAGGAGAAAGGACAGGGGATACAATGAGCAGTTCTTC. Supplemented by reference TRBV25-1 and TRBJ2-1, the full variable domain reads EADIYQTPRYLVIGTGKKITLECSQTMGHDKMYWYQQDPGMELHLIHYSYGVNSTEKGDLSSESTVSRIRTEHFPLTLESARPSHTSQYLCASSGRRKDRGYNEQFFGPGTRLTVL.

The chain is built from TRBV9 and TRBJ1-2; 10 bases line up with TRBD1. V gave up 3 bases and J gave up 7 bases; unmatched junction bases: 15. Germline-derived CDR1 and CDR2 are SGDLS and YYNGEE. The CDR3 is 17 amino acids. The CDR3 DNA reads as TGTGCCAGCAGCGAGTCGGGCACCGGGACAGGGGTTCGTGGCTACACCTTC. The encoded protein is CASSESGTGTGVRGYTF.

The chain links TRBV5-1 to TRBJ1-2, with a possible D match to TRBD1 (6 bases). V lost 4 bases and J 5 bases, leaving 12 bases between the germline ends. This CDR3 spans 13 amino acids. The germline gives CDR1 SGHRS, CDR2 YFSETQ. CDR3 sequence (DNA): TGCGCCAGCAGCACGGGGACAACGTATGGCTACACCTTC. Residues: CASSTGTTYGYTF.

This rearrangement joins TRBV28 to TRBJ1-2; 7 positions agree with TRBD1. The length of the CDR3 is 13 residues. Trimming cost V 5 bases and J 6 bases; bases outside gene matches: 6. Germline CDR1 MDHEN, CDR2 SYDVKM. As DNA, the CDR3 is TGTGCCAGCAGTCCACCGGGACAGCATGGCTACACCTTC. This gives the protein CASSPPGQHGYTF.

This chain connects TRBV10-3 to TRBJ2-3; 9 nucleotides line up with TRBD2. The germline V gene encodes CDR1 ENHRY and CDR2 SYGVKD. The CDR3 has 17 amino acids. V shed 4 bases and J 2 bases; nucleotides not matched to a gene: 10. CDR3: CAISAVRPGLATDTQYF. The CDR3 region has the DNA TGTGCCATCAGTGCGGTCAGACCGGGACTAGCCACAGATACGCAGTATTTT.

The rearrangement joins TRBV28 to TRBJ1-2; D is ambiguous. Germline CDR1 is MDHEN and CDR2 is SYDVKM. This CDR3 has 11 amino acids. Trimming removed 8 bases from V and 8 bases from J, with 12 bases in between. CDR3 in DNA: TGTGCCAGCGAAACCAACGGGGGCTACACCTTC. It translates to CASETNGGYTF.

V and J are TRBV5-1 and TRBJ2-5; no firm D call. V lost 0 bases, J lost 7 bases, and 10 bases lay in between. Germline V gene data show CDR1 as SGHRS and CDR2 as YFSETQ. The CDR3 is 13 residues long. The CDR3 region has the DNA TGCGCCAGCAGCTTGGGGTCGAGAGGGACCCAGTACTTC. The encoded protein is CASSLGSRGTQYF.

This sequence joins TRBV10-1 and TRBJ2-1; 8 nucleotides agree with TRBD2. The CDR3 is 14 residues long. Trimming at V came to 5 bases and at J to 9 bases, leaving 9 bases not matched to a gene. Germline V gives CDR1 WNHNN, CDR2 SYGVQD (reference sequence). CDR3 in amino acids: CASSSNGRVSEQFF. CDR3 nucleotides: TGCGCCAGCAGTTCAAACGGGAGGGTTAGTGAGCAGTTCTTC.

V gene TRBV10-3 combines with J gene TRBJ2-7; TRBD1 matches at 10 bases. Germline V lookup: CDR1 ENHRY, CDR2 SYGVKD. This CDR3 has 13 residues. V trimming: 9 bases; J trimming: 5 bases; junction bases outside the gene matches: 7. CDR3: CAIGTGAGHEQYF. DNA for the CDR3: TGTGCCATAGGGACAGGGGCTGGCCACGAGCAGTACTTC.

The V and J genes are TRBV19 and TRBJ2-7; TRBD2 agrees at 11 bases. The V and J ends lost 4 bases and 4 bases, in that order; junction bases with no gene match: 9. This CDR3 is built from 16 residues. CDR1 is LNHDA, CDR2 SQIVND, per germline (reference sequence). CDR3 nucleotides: TGTGCCAGTAGTACCACTAGCGGGAGCGACCTTTACGAGCAGTACTTC. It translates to CASSTTSGSDLYEQYF.

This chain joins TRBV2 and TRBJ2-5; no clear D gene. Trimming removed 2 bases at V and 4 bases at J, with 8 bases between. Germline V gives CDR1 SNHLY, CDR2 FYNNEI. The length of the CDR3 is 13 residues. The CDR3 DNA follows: TGTGCCAGCAGTGAATGGTACGGAGAGACCCAGTACTTC. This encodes CASSEWYGETQYF. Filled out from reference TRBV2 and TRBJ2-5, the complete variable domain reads EPEVTQTPSHQVTQMGQEVILRCVPISNHLYFYWYRQILGQKVEFLVSFYNNEISEKSEIFDDQFSVERPDGSNFTLKIRSTKLEDSAMYFCASSEWYGETQYFGPGTRLLVL.

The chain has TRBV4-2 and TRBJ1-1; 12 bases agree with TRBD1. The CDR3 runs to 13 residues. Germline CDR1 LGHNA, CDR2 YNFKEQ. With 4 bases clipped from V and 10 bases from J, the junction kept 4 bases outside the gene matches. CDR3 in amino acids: CASSPGQGAGAFF. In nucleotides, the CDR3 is TGTGCCAGCAGCCCGGGACAGGGGGCTGGAGCTTTCTTT.

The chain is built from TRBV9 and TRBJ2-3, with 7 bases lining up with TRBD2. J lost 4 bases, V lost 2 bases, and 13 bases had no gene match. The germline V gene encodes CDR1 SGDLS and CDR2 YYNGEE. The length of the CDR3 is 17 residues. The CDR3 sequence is CASSVRETSTDPDTQYF. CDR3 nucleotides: TGTGCCAGCAGCGTCCGGGAGACTAGCACCGATCCAGATACGCAGTATTTT.